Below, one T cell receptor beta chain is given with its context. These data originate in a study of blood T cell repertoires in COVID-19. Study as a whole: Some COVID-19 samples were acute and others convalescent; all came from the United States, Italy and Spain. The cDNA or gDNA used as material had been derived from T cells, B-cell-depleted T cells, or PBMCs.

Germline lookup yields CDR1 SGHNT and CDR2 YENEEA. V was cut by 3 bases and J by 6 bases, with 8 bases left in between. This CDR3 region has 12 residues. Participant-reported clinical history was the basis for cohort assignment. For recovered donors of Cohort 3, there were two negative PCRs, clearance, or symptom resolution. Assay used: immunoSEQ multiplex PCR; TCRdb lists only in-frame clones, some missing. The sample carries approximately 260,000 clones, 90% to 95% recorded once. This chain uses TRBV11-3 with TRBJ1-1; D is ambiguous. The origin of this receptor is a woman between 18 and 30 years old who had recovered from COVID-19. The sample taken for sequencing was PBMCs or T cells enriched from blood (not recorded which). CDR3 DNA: TGTGCCAGCAGCTTCTTCGGGGCTGAAGCTTTCTTT. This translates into CASSFFGAEAFF. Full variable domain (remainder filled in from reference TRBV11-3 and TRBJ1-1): EAGVVQSPRYKIIEKKQPVAFWCNPISGHNTLYWYLQNLGQGPELLIRYENEEAVDDSQLPKDRFSAERLKGVDSTLKIQPAELGDSAVYLCASSFFGAEAFFGQGTRLTVV.